A single T cell receptor beta chain is shown here with its context. Original processing methods: Nucleated cell counts were estimated from reference gene primer amplification. The protocol was immunoSEQ multiplex PCR, while the TCRdb copy is restricted to in-frame clones and leaves out a portion. For V, J and clone size, that table is used; D and trimming come from the DNA. The data contain about 150,000 clones, roughly four fifths of them seen just once; the ten biggest clones take up around 1.7%. The source of the sample is a study of blood T cell repertoires in COVID-19. Study as a whole: Acute and convalescent COVID-19 samples came from the United States, Italy and Spain. Sources were T cells, B-cell-depleted T cells, or PBMCs; the material itself was cDNA or gDNA.

Per the germline V gene, CDR1 is MNHEY and CDR2 is SVGEGT. This CDR3 has 14 amino acids. The ends lost 6 bases at V and 13 bases at J; junction bases unmatched: 11. The source is a man older than 75 with acute or convalescent COVID-19. Sequencing was carried out using peripheral blood. This chain links TRBV6-2 or TRBV6-3 with TRBJ1-6; 8 nucleotides agree with TRBD1. CDR3 nucleotide sequence: TGTGCCAGCAGCCAAGACAGGGGCCCATACCCCCTCCACTTT. Protein sequence: CASSQDRGPYPLHF.